These 8 T cell receptor beta chains were all obtained from the same sample, sequenced in a study of CD8+ T cells in alopecia areata. As for treatment: oral pan-JAK inhibitor, 5-10 mg twice daily. Reverse transcription of extracted RNA yielded cDNA, which provided the sequencing template. Libraries were prepared by immunoSEQ multiplex PCR; TCRdb keeps only in-frame clonotypes and omits some of them. The data contain roughly 190,000 clones, just under 65% of them singletons. The input for sequencing was CD4+ T cells sorted from blood, taken around week 50, from a patient treated with tofacitinib. These receptors all come from a human donor with alopecia areata.

About this clone: Distinct nucleotide sequences in the sample also encode this CDR3. The V and J genes are TRBV30 and TRBJ1-5, with D perhaps matching TRBD1 (5 bases). CDR1 and CDR2 from the germline V gene are GTSNPN and SVGIG (reference sequence). V was clipped by 0 bases and J by 4 bases, with 7 bases between them. This CDR3 region has 13 residues. Here the CDR3 reads CAWSVRGNQPQHF. The CDR3 bases are TGTGCCTGGAGTGTTCGGGGGAATCAGCCCCAGCATTTT.

The V gene is TRBV19, the J gene TRBJ1-5; no definite D call. The germline gives CDR1 LNHDA, CDR2 SQIVND (reference sequence). V was pared by 3 bases and J by 1 base, with 13 bases between. This CDR3 has 16 residues. The CDR3 protein is CASSIPSRGSNQPQHF. DNA for the CDR3: TGTGCCAGTAGTATCCCTTCTCGAGGGAGCAATCAGCCCCAGCATTTT. Filled out from reference TRBV19 and TRBJ1-5, the complete variable domain reads DGGITQSPKYLFRKEGQNVTLSCEQNLNHDAMYWYRQDPGQGLRLIYYSQIVNDFQKGDIAEGYSVSREKKESFPLTVTSAQKNPTAFYLCASSIPSRGSNQPQHFGDGTRLSIL.

This sequence joins TRBV4-1 and TRBJ1-2; no reliable D call. CDR1 is MGHRA, CDR2 YSYEKL, per germline. Trimming stripped 0 bases from V and 0 bases from J, with 8 bases between. The CDR3 covers 15 residues. CDR3 region: CASSQEVTTNYGYTF. In DNA, the CDR3 is TGCGCCAGCAGCCAAGAAGTTACGACTAACTATGGCTACACCTTC.

The table lists this clone with a few counts. The chain is built from TRBV2 and TRBJ1-5, with D possibly matching TRBD1 (6 bases). The CDR3 loop spans 15 amino acids. Germline CDR1 and CDR2: SNHLY and FYNNEI. The V end was cut by 6 bases, the J end by 0 bases, with 12 bases between. The CDR3 DNA reads as TGTGCCAGCAGGCCCGGGACAACTAGCAATCAGCCCCAGCATTTT. It is translated as CASRPGTTSNQPQHF.

This chain links TRBV30 with TRBJ1-5; 7 positions agree with TRBD1. The V segment lost 5 bases and the J segment 2 bases; nucleotides outside the gene matches: 9. Germline V gene lookup returns CDR1 GTSNPN and CDR2 SVGIG (reference sequence). This CDR3 has 15 residues. The DNA of the CDR3 is TGTGCCTGGGGAAACGACAGGGAGGGCAATCAGCCCCAGCATTTT. As protein: CAWGNDREGNQPQHF. Full variable domain (remainder filled in from reference TRBV30 and TRBJ1-5): SQTIHQWPATLVQPVGSPLSLECTVEGTSNPNLYWYRQAAGRGLQLLFYSVGIGQISSEVPQNLSASRPQDRQFILSSKKLLLSDSGFYLCAWGNDREGNQPQHFGDGTRLSIL.

This clone has more than one count but fewer than ten. The rearrangement uses TRBV7-2 and TRBJ1-2; 10 positions agree with TRBD1. Trimming took 1 base from V and 8 from J; bases not matched to a gene: 10. Per germline, CDR1 SGHTA and CDR2 FQGNSA. This CDR3 has 16 amino acids. The CDR3 here is CASSLGDRGHSVGYTF. CDR3 DNA: TGTGCCAGCAGCTTAGGGGACAGGGGCCATAGTGTAGGCTACACCTTC. The entire variable domain, with the rest obtained from reference TRBV7-2 and TRBJ1-2, is as follows: GAGVSQSPSNKVTEKGKDVELRCDPISGHTALYWYRQSLGQGLEFLIYFQGNSAPDKSGLPSDRFSAERTGGSVSTLTIQRTQQEDSAVYLCASSLGDRGHSVGYTFGSGTRLTVV.

The chain combines TRBV7-2 with TRBJ2-4; D might be TRBD2 (5 bases). The CDR3 extends over 14 amino acids. The V end was cut by 2 bases, the J end by 6 bases, with 11 bases between. The germline V gene has CDR1 SGHTA and CDR2 FQGNSA. CDR3: CASSLMTMGNIQYF. The CDR3 DNA reads TGTGCCAGCAGCTTAATGACTATGGGAAACATTCAGTACTTC.

The sample holds one count of this clone. The rearrangement links TRBV9 to TRBJ1-2, with 7 bases that match TRBD1. Germline-derived CDR1 and CDR2 are SGDLS and YYNGEE. Trimming took 3 bases from V and 5 from J; bases not matched to a gene: 7. The CDR3 sequence is 14 residues long. For the CDR3, the DNA is TGTGCCAGCAGCGCCGCCGGGACAGATTATGGCTACACCTTC. Translating gives CASSAAGTDYGYTF.